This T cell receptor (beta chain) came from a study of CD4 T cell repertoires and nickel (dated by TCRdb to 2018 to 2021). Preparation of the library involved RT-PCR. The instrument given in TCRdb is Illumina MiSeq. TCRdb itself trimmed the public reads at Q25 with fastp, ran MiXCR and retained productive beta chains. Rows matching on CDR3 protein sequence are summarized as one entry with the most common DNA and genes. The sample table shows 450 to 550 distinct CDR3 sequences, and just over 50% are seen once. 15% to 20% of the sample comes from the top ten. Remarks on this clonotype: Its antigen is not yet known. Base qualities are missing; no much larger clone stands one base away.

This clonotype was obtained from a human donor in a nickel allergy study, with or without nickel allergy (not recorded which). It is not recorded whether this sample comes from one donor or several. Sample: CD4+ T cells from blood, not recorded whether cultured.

The DNA sequence reads TGCAGTGCTAGGAGTCCGGGACCCCGCGATGAGCAGTTCTTC. This codes for CSARSPGPRDEQFF. The V and J genes are TRBV20-1 and TRBJ2-1; the D gene is perhaps TRBD1 or TRBD2, as each covers 5 bases. CDR1 is given as DFQATT and CDR2 as SNEGSKA, both from the germline V gene (reference sequence). Deletion took 3 bases off V and 8 bases off J, with a span of 17 bases between the germline ends. The CDR3 covers 14 residues, taking in both the cysteine and the phenylalanine. CDR3 DNA only is kept here, 42 bases in frame from base 1.